This TCR beta chain originates from a study of T cell responses to AZD1222 COVID-19 vaccine. The protocol was immunoSEQ multiplex PCR, while the TCRdb copy is restricted to in-frame clones and leaves out a portion. The table records roughly 140,000 clones, 90% of them present only once. V was shortened by 3 bases and J by 1 base, with 13 bases between the two germline ends. The germline V gene encodes CDR1 MGHDK and CDR2 SYGVNS. The CDR3 covers 15 residues. Sequenced here: peripheral blood, sampled on day 0 of AZD1222 vaccination. This sequence joins TRBV25-1 and TRBJ2-7; tentatively, D is TRBD1 or TRBD2 (5 bases each). This TCR came from an adult in good health. The DNA of the CDR3 is TGTGCCAGCAGTGAGTTGGGACCCAATTCCTACGAGCAGTACTTC. Protein: CASSELGPNSYEQYF.